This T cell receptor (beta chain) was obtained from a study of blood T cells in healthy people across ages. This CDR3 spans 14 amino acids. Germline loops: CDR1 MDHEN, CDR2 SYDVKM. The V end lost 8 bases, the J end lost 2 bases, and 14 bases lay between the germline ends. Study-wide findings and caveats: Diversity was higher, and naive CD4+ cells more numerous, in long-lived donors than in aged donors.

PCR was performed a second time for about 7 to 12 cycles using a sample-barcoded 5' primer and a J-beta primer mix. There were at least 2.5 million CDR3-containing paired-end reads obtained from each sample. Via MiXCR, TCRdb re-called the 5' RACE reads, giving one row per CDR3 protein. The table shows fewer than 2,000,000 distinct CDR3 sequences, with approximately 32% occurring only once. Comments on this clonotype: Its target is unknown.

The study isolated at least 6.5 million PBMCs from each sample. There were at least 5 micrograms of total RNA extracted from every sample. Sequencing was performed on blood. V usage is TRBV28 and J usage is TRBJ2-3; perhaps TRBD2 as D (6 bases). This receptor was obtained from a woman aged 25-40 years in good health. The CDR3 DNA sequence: TGTGCCAGCCACCGAGGACTAACCACAGATACGCAGTATTTT. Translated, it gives CASHRGLTTDTQYF. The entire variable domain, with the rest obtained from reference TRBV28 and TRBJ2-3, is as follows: DVKVTQSSRYLVKRTGEKVFLECVQDMDHENMFWYRQDPGLGLRLIYFSYDVKMKEKGDIPEGYSVSREKKERFSLILESASTNQTSMYLCASHRGLTTDTQYFGPGTRLTVL.